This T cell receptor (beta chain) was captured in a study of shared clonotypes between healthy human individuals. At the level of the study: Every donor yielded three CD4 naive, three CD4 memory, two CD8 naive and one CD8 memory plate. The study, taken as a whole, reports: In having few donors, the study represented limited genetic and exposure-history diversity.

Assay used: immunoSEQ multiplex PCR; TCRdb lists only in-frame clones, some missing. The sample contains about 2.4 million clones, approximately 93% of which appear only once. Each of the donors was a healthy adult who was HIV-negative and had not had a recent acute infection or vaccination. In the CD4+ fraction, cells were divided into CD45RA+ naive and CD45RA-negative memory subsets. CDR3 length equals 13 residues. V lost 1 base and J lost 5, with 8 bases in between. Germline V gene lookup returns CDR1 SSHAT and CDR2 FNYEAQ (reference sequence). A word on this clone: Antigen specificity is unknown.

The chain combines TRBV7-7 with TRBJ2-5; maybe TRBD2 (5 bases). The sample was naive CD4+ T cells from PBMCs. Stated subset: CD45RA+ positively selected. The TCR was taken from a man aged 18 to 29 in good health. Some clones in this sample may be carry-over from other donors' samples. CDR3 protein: CASSLVGSETQYF. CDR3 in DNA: TGTGCCAGCAGCTTAGTAGGGAGCGAGACCCAGTACTTC.